A single sample gave rise to the 8 T cell receptor beta chains below, sequenced in a study of tumor-infiltrating lymphocytes in oesophageal squamous cell carcinoma. Via MiXCR, TCRdb re-called the PCR reads, giving one row per CDR3 protein. This table has 15,000 to 20,000 distinct CDR3 sequences, approximately 43% appearing once. Sequencing was carried out using blood. All receptors derive from a female donor with esophageal squamous cell carcinoma.

This clonotype came up many times. V usage is TRBV6-1 and J usage is TRBJ2-3; 10 nucleotides line up with TRBD1. Germline CDR1 MNHNS, CDR2 SASEGT. CDR3 size: 14 residues. V was pared by 6 bases and J by 4 bases, with 4 bases of the junction left unmatched. CDR3 nucleotide sequence: TGTGCCAGCAGCAGGGGACAGGGGCCAGATACGCAGTATTTT. Translating gives CASSRGQGPDTQYF.

This rearrangement joins TRBV28 to TRBJ2-7, with D possibly TRBD2 on 6 matching bases. V shed 7 bases and J shed 5 bases, with 21 bases lying between them. CDR3 length equals 15 residues. CDR1 is MDHEN, CDR2 SYDVKM, per germline. DNA for the CDR3: TGTGCCAGCATTGGCAGGGAGGCTGCTGCAGACGAGCAGTACTTC. This translates into CASIGREAAADEQYF.

By share, this clonotype ranks as medium-sized. The chain uses TRBV12-3 or TRBV12-4 and TRBJ1-6, with 9 bases lining up with TRBD1. The CDR3 loop spans 16 amino acids. V gave up 3 bases and J gave up 6 bases; unmatched junction bases: 6. The CDR3 DNA sequence: TGTGCCAGCAGTTTGGGACAGGGAGATGCTAATTCACCCCTCCACTTT. Its protein is CASSLGQGDANSPLHF.

V gene TRBV7-9 combines with J gene TRBJ1-5; no reliable D call. The germline gives CDR1 SEHNR, CDR2 FQNEAQ (reference sequence). The V end lost 1 base, the J end lost 4 bases, and 8 bases lay between the germline ends. The CDR3 contains 14 residues. CDR3 nucleotides: TGTGCCAGCAGCTTAGAGCAGGTTAATCAGCCCCAGCATTTT. Translating it yields CASSLEQVNQPQHF.

This clonotype came up once. The genes are TRBV7-9 and TRBJ2-5, with 8 positions matching TRBD1. The DNA matches TRBJ1-2 better at its end, which makes the J call doubtful. Germline CDR1 SEHNR, CDR2 FQNEAQ (reference sequence). The CDR3 length is 14 residues. The CDR3 DNA follows: TGTGCCAGCAGCCAGACAGGGGTTCTCTATGGCTACACCTTC. This gives the protein CASSQTGVLYGYTF.

At least ten counts were recorded for this clonotype. The chain joins TRBV12-3 or TRBV12-4 to TRBJ1-3; unclear D gene. Trimming cost V 2 bases and J 1 base, with 6 bases left between them. The CDR3 sequence is 14 residues long. The chain's CDR3 is CASSLSGSGNTIYF. CDR3 in DNA: TGTGCCAGCAGTTTATCAGGATCTGGAAACACCATATATTTT.

J is TRBJ2-1 and V is TRBV2, with TRBD1 as a possible D gene (6 bases). V lost 6 bases to trimming and J lost 10 bases, with 19 bases between them. CDR1 and CDR2 from the germline V gene are SNHLY and FYNNEI. The CDR3 has 14 residues. CDR3 region: CASRVRDKAYEQFF. As DNA, the CDR3 is TGTGCCAGCAGGGTCCGGGACAAAGCCTACGAGCAGTTCTTC.

In its sample, this clonotype ranks as medium-sized (0.01 to 0.1%). The V call is TRBV7-3, the J call TRBJ1-1; D is undetermined. V was pared by 3 bases and J by 5 bases, with 16 bases between. CDR3 length: 15 residues. CDR1 SGHTA and CDR2 FQGTGA come from the germline V gene. This CDR3 reads CASSFGPSLVTEAFF. The CDR3, as DNA: TGTGCCAGCAGCTTCGGGCCTTCACTAGTGACTGAAGCTTTCTTT.